Listed here is a single T cell receptor (beta chain). This sample is drawn from a study of blood T cell repertoires in COVID-19. In the authors' methods: For nucleated cells, counts were estimated from reference gene primer amplification. Sequencing was performed with immunoSEQ multiplex PCR; in TCRdb, only in-frame clones are kept and a portion is missing. V, J and clone size derive from that table, while D and trimming were established from the DNA sequence. The sample contains 88,000 or so clones, 65% to 85% of which appear only once. The CDR3 has 16 residues. Germline assignment: CDR1 MNHNY and CDR2 SVGAGI (reference sequence). Unmatched junction bases numbered 8, after V lost 6 bases and J lost 0 bases.

Sequences were obtained from peripheral blood. This receptor was obtained from a man aged 55 to 70 with acute or convalescent COVID-19. The chain employs TRBV6-6 and TRBJ1-5; 7 bases fit TRBD1. The CDR3 coding sequence is TGTGCCAGCAGACCGGGACAGCATAATAGCAATCAGCCCCAGCATTTT. Amino acids: CASRPGQHNSNQPQHF.